This TCR beta chain is from a study of regulatory T cells in long-lasting Graves disease. Across the whole study: Positive TSH receptor antibodies alongside over 5 years of antithyroid drugs were what marked Graves' disease as persistent.

Study-level points and caveats: Since the sample size was small, accuracy may have been reduced.

Germline CDR1 KGHDR, CDR2 SFDVKD. V dropped 3 bases and J dropped 6; count of bases not matched to a gene: 2. This CDR3 is 14 amino acids long. Noted time point: persistent/refractory GD, antithyroid drugs over 5 years with positive TRAb. Following extraction of RNA from PBMCs, that RNA was used to make the TCR library. This clonotype was seen more than once but under ten times. Antigen unknown. Construction of the TCR beta libraries employed iRepertoire HTBI primers in conjunction with Arm-PCR of CDR3 regions. TCRdb re-analysed the multiplex PCR reads in MiXCR, keeping a single row per CDR3 protein. The table includes a few hundred thousand distinct CDR3 sequences, about 20% detected once.

This rearrangement joins TRBV24-1 to TRBJ1-1, with TRBD1 matching over 11 bases. Sequences were derived from peripheral blood mononuclear cells (PBMCs), sampled when the disease was refractory, from a patient treated with antithyroid drugs. This clonotype was sampled from a female donor with Graves disease. The DNA for the CDR3 is TGTGCCACCAGTGATCCGGGACAGGGGGCTGAAGCTTTCTTT. Its protein product is CATSDPGQGAEAFF.